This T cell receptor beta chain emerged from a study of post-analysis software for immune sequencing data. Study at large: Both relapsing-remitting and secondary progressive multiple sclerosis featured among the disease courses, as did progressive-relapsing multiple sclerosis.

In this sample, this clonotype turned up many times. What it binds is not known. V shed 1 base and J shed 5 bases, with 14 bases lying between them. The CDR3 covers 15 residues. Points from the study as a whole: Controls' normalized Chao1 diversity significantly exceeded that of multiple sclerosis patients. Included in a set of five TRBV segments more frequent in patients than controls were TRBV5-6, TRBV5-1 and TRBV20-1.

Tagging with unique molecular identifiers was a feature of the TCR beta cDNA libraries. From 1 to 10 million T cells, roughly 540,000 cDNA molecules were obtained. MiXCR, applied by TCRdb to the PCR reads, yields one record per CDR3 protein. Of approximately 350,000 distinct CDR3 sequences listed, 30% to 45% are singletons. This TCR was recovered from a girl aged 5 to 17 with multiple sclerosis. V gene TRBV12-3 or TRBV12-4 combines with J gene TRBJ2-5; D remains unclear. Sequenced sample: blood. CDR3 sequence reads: CASSLDSGPMETQYF. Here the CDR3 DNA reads TGTGCCAGCAGTTTAGATTCGGGCCCAATGGAGACCCAGTACTTC.